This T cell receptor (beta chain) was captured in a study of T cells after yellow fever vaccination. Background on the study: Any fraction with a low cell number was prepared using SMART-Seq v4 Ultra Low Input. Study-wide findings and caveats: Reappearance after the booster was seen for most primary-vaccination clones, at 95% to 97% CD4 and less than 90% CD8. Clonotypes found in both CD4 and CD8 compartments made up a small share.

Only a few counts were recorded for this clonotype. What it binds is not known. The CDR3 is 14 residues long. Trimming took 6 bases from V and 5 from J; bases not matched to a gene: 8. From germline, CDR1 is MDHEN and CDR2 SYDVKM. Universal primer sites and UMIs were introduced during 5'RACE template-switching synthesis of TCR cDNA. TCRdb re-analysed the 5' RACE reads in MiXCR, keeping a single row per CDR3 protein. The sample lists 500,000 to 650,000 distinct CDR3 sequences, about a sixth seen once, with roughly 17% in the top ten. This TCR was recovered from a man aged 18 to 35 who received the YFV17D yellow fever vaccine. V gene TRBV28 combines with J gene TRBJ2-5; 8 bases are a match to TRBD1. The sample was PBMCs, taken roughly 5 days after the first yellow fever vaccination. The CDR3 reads CASSRQGRYETQYF. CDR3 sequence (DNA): TGTGCCAGCAGCCGACAGGGGCGGTACGAGACCCAGTACTTC.